Each of the 24 T cell receptor beta chains below was sequenced from the same sample in a study of shared T cell receptors in the human thymus. Some clones are missing from TCRdb's copy, which holds only in-frame ones; the method was immunoSEQ multiplex PCR. The sample shows roughly 550,000 clones, more than 75% of them seen only once. The data also belong to a second study, concerning human thymus T cells.

Sequencing was carried out using thymocytes. The receptors originated from a boy under two years old with a congenital heart defect.

V usage is TRBV2 and J usage is TRBJ2-1; D call uncertain. V gave up 8 bases and J gave up 12 bases, with 17 bases separating them. This CDR3 is 12 amino acids long. Germline V lookup: CDR1 SNHLY, CDR2 FYNNEI. CDR3 amino acids: CASSSGLIGQFF. The DNA of the CDR3 is TGTGCCAGCTCATCAGGATTGATAGGGCAGTTCTTC.

Of note for this clone: At one end the junction does not follow the germline gene, possibly because of a read error. The same CDR3 arises from other DNA sequences in this sample as well. V gene TRBV6-5 combines with J gene TRBJ1-1; D not certain. CDR3 length equals 15 residues. Per germline, CDR1 MNHEY and CDR2 SVGAGI. In nucleotides, the CDR3 is TGTGCCAGCAGTTATAGAAGGGAGCTAAACACTGAAGCTTTCTTC. Protein product: CASSYRRELNTEAFF.

There are a few counts of this clone. The rearrangement links TRBV7-9 to TRBJ2-1; TRBD1 aligns across 8 bases. V lost 0 bases to trimming and J lost 1 base; unmatched junction nucleotides: 5. Germline-derived CDR1 and CDR2 are SEHNR and FQNEAQ (reference sequence). The length of the CDR3 is 17 residues. The DNA of the CDR3 is TGTGCCAGCAGCTTAGCGGAACAGGGGGTGTCCTACAATGAGCAGTTCTTC. Encoded protein: CASSLAEQGVSYNEQFF.

This sequence joins TRBV27 and TRBJ2-1, with D maybe TRBD2 (5 bases). The germline V gene has CDR1 MNHEY and CDR2 SMNVEV (reference sequence). This CDR3 is built from 15 residues. V was clipped by 7 bases and J by 0 bases, with 13 bases between them. The CDR3 DNA reads as TGTGCCAGCATTAGAAAGCGGTCCTCCTACAATGAGCAGTTCTTC. This gives the protein CASIRKRSSYNEQFF.

This chain connects TRBV6-1 to TRBJ2-1, with 7 bases identical to TRBD1. The CDR3 runs 17 residues. Germline CDR1 is MNHNS and CDR2 is SASEGT. Trimming cost V 3 bases and J 7 bases; bases outside gene matches: 15. In DNA form, the CDR3 reads TGTGCCAGCAGTGAGGGGCCCGGGACAGAAGCTAATAATGAGCAGTTCTTC. Protein sequence: CASSEGPGTEANNEQFF.

This chain connects TRBV10-2 to TRBJ1-2; D is unclear. The CDR3 has 15 amino acids. The V gene's germline CDR1 is WSHSY and CDR2 SAAADI. V gave up 0 bases and J gave up 8 bases, with 16 bases separating them. The CDR3, as DNA: TGCGCCAGCAGTGAGTCTGGCCATAGGCTGGAGGGCTACACCTTC. This translates into CASSESGHRLEGYTF.

To note about this clone: A junction boundary mismatches the germline segment, possibly from a read error. The chain combines TRBV7-7 with TRBJ2-2, with TRBD2 matching 13 bases. CDR1 and CDR2 (germline): SSHAT, FNYEAQ (reference sequence). CDR3 length equals 17 residues. The CDR3 DNA reads TGTGCTAGCAGCTCCAGACTAGCGGGAGGTCTTGGCGGGGAGCTGTTTTTT. The encoded protein is CASSSRLAGGLGGELFF.

The chain joins TRBV11-2 to TRBJ2-1; the match to TRBD2 covers 9 bases. The CDR3 is 14 residues long. V was clipped by 1 base and J by 8 bases; unmatched bases: 3. The germline gives CDR1 SGHAT, CDR2 FQNNGV. CDR3 coding DNA: TGTGCCAGCAGCTTAGGTAGCGGGAGCCATGAGCAGTTCTTC. Translated: CASSLGSGSHEQFF.

This rearrangement joins TRBV9 to TRBJ2-1; 12 bases are a match to TRBD2. V was pared by 3 bases and J by 6 bases, with 7 bases of the junction left unmatched. This CDR3 is built from 16 residues. Germline lookup yields CDR1 SGDLS and CDR2 YYNGEE. The CDR3 nucleotides read TGTGCCAGCAGCGAGGGTAGACTAGCGGGAGTCAATGAGCAGTTCTTC. It encodes CASSEGRLAGVNEQFF.

The rearrangement joins TRBV6-1 to TRBJ1-5; TRBD1 aligns across 7 bases. CDR1 and CDR2 (germline): MNHNS, SASEGT. Trimming took 1 base from V and 4 from J; bases not matched to a gene: 10. There are 17 residues in the CDR3. CDR3 loop: CASSEGDTGAGNQPQHF. The CDR3 bases are TGTGCCAGCAGTGAAGGGGACACAGGGGCGGGTAATCAGCCCCAGCATTTT.

The chain employs TRBV19 and TRBJ2-1, with D uncertain. V lost 6 bases and J 4 bases, leaving 4 bases between the germline ends. Looked up from germline, CDR1 is LNHDA and CDR2 is SQIVND (reference sequence). This CDR3 contains 11 residues. This CDR3 reads CASRTYNEQFF. CDR3 DNA: TGTGCCAGTAGGACTTACAATGAGCAGTTCTTC. Looking up the rest from reference TRBV19 and TRBJ2-1 gives the full variable domain: DGGITQSPKYLFRKEGQNVTLSCEQNLNHDAMYWYRQDPGQGLRLIYYSQIVNDFQKGDIAEGYSVSREKKESFPLTVTSAQKNPTAFYLCASRTYNEQFFGPGTRLTVL.

Only one count was recorded for this clone. The chain has TRBV6-6 and TRBJ1-2, with D hard to call. CDR1 is MNHNY, CDR2 SVGAGI, per germline (reference sequence). V lost 6 bases, J lost 0 bases, and 11 bases lay in between. The CDR3 contains 14 residues. CDR3 protein: CASSPLLANYGYTF. The CDR3 coding sequence is TGTGCCAGCAGCCCCCTCCTAGCTAACTATGGCTACACCTTC.

V is TRBV5-4 and J is TRBJ2-7; D may be TRBD2 (5 bases). Trimming took 4 bases from V and 4 from J, leaving 18 bases between them. The CDR3 sequence is 15 residues long. Per germline, CDR1 SGHNT and CDR2 YYREEE (reference sequence). This CDR3 reads CASSPHPGTSYEQYF. The CDR3 DNA follows: TGTGCCAGCAGCCCCCACCCGGGCACTAGTTACGAGCAGTACTTC.

This chain joins TRBV7-2 and TRBJ2-1; possibly TRBD2 for D (5 bases). Germline V CDR1 and CDR2: SGHTA, FQGNSA. The CDR3 contains 15 residues. Trimming pared 3 bases from V and 8 bases from J, leaving 17 bases between. In DNA, the CDR3 is TGTGCCAGCAGCTTCGAGGGAGAGTTCGGCCATGAGCAGTTCTTC. Amino acid sequence: CASSFEGEFGHEQFF.

The chain joins TRBV7-2 to TRBJ2-7; 9 nucleotides align to TRBD1. Germline CDR1 reads SGHTA; CDR2 reads FQGNSA. This CDR3 comprises 16 residues. The V and J ends lost 1 base and 5 bases, in that order; junction bases with no gene match: 9. The CDR3 loop reads CASSLGTDWTGDEQYF. Here the CDR3 DNA reads TGTGCCAGCAGCTTAGGTACGGATTGGACAGGGGACGAGCAGTACTTC.

This chain links TRBV28 with TRBJ1-2; D gene unclear. The germline gives CDR1 MDHEN, CDR2 SYDVKM. Trimming pared 3 bases from V and 4 bases from J, leaving 9 bases between. The CDR3 runs 13 residues. The CDR3 nucleotides read TGTGCCAGCAGTTTTCGAGTTGCCTATGGCTACACCTTC. Its translation is CASSFRVAYGYTF.

The chain has TRBV2 and TRBJ2-1; no clear D. The CDR3 extends over 13 amino acids. CDR1 SNHLY and CDR2 FYNNEI come from the germline V gene. Trimming cost V 3 bases and J 10 bases, with 13 bases left between them. For the CDR3, the DNA is TGTGCCAGCAGTGACTTCGCCGTCCGGGAGCAGTTCTTC. It codes for CASSDFAVREQFF.

This clone was observed a few times. V gene TRBV18 combines with J gene TRBJ1-1; 8 nucleotides agree with TRBD1. In germline, CDR1 is KGHSH, CDR2 LQKENI. J gave up 0 bases and V 1 base, and 19 bases lay outside the gene matches. The CDR3 extends over 21 amino acids. CDR3 sequence: CASSPRRFWTGSGDMNTEAFF. The CDR3 DNA follows: TGTGCCAGCTCACCACGCCGCTTTTGGACAGGGAGTGGGGACATGAACACTGAAGCTTTCTTT.

V usage is TRBV27 and J usage is TRBJ2-1; D is possibly TRBD2 (6 bases). This CDR3 contains 15 residues. Trimming cost V 5 bases and J 9 bases, with 20 bases left between them. Germline-derived CDR1 and CDR2 are MNHEY and SMNVEV (reference sequence). Written as DNA, the CDR3 is TGTGCCAGCAGTGCCGCCGGGACTCCCTCCGCTGAGCAGTTCTTC. It translates to CASSAAGTPSAEQFF.

The rearrangement uses TRBV6-4 and TRBJ1-2; D might be TRBD1 (5 bases). The CDR3 covers 14 residues. Trimming took off 0 bases at V and 2 bases at J, with 7 bases between the two ends. CDR1 and CDR2 (germline): MRHNA, SNTAGT. The CDR3 sequence: CASSDSYRNYGYTF. The CDR3 bases are TGTGCCAGCAGTGACTCGTACAGGAACTATGGCTACACCTTC.

V usage is TRBV6-6 and J usage is TRBJ2-5; 7 nucleotides align to TRBD1. The CDR3 contains 15 residues. With V trimmed by 4 bases and J by 2 bases, 7 bases remained unmatched. CDR1 is MNHNY and CDR2 is SVGAGI in the germline V gene (reference sequence). DNA for the CDR3: TGTGCCAGCAGTTCTCACCCGGGACAGCAAGAGACCCAGTACTTC. It encodes CASSSHPGQQETQYF.

This clone appeared once. V gene TRBV5-6 combines with J gene TRBJ2-2, with 9 bases matching TRBD1. V gave up 3 bases and J gave up 5 bases; unmatched junction bases: 11. This CDR3 region has 17 residues. The germline V gene has CDR1 SGHDT and CDR2 YYEEEE. The CDR3 protein is CASSSPPGQGLTGELFF. In DNA, the CDR3 is TGTGCCAGCAGCTCGCCCCCGGGACAGGGCCTTACCGGGGAGCTGTTTTTT. The full variable domain, completed using reference TRBV5-6 and TRBJ2-2, is DAGVTQSPTHLIKTRGQQVTLRCSPKSGHDTVSWYQQALGQGPQFIFQYYEEEERQRGNFPDRFSGHQFPNYSSELNVNALLLGDSALYLCASSSPPGQGLTGELFFGEGSRLTVL.

Here the CDR3 reads CASTRTQGDTDTQYF. Here the CDR3 DNA reads TGTGCCAGCACTCGGACCCAGGGGGACACAGATACGCAGTATTTT. V gene TRBV25-1 combines with J gene TRBJ2-3; 7 positions match TRBD1. Trimming took 7 bases from V and 2 from J; bases not matched to a gene: 9. CDR3 size: 15 residues. The V gene's germline CDR1 is MGHDK and CDR2 SYGVNS.

This sequence joins TRBV15 and TRBJ1-2, with 10 bases lining up with TRBD1. The CDR3 contains 14 residues. After removal of 2 bases from V and 7 bases from J, the junction contained 4 bases not matched to a gene. Per germline, CDR1 LNHNV and CDR2 YYDKDF (reference sequence). The CDR3: CATSRLGQGSGYTF. CDR3 DNA sequence: TGTGCCACCAGCAGACTGGGACAGGGGAGTGGCTACACCTTC.